This T cell receptor (beta chain) was identified during a study of beta chain features in type 1 diabetes. Notes on the study in general: Shorter TCRB CDR3s, moderately but significantly so, marked every one of the four CD4+ subsets in Type 1 diabetes patients.

About this clone: Its specificity is not known.

Each donor gave one heparinised blood draw averaging approximately 100 mL. The study reverse transcribed the entire isolated RNA, so it sequenced expressed TCRB transcripts. This table comes from immunoSEQ multiplex PCR, and its TCRdb copy is limited to in-frame clones, with some not included. In the table there are nearly 700,000 clones, roughly 13% of which are singletons. The sequencing sample was made of naive CD4+ T cells from blood. The source of this sequence is a man younger than 35 with type 1 diabetes.

The CDR3 loop reads CASSWTGSNTEAFF. Written as DNA, the CDR3 is TGTGCCAGCAGTTGGACAGGGTCAAACACTGAAGCTTTCTTT. The chain employs TRBV28 and TRBJ1-1; the match to TRBD1 covers 8 bases. Germline CDR1 is MDHEN and CDR2 is SYDVKM. J was trimmed by 2 bases and V by 4 bases; bases with no gene match: 3. The CDR3 is made up of 14 amino acids.